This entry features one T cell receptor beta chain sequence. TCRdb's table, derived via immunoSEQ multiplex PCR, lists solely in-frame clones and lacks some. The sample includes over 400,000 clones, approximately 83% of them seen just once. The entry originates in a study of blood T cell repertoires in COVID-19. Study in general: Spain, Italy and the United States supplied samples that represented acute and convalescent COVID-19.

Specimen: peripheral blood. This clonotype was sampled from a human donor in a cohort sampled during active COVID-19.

The CDR3 DNA reads as TGTGCCAGCAGCTTAAACCCAGCGACTAGCACAGATACGCAGTATTTT. It encodes CASSLNPATSTDTQYF. The V gene is TRBV7-9, the J gene TRBJ2-3; D gene uncertain. Germline V gene data show CDR1 as SEHNR and CDR2 as FQNEAQ (reference sequence). This CDR3 comprises 16 residues. V was pared by 2 bases and J by 0 bases, with 12 bases between.